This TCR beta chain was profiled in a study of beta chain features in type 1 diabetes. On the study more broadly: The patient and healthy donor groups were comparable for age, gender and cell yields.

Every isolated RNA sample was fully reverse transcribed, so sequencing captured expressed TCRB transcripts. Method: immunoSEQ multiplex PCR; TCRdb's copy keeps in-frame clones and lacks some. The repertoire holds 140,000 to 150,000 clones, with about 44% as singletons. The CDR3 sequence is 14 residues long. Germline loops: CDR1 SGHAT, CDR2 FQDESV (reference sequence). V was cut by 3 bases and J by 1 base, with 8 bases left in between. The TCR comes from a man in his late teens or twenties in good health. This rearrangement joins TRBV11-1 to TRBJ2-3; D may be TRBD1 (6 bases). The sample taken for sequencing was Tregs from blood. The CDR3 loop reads CASSLSGGTDTQYF. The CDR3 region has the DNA TGTGCCAGCAGCTTGTCAGGGGGCACAGATACGCAGTATTTT.